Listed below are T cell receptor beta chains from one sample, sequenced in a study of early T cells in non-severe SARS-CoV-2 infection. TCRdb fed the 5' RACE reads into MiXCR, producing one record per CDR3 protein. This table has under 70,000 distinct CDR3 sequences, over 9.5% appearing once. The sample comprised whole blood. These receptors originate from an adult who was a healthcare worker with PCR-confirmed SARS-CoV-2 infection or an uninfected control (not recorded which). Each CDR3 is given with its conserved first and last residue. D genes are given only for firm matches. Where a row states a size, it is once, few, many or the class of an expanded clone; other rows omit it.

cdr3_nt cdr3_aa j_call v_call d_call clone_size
TGCGCCAGCAGTGAGTCGGGCAGAAAATTGACTACAGGCTACACCTTC CASSESGRKLTTGYTF TRBJ1-2 TRBV10-1 . .
TGTGCCAGCGGCCAAGGGGCAGGGTCTAACTATGGCTACACCTTC CASGQGAGSNYGYTF TRBJ1-2 TRBV3-1 . .
TGTGCCAGCAGGGGGGGGGCAGGGCGCTATCAGCCCCAGCATTTT CASRGGAGRYQPQHF TRBJ1-5 TRBV12-3/TRBV12-4 . many
TGTGCCAGCAGCGTTGAGACAGTACTGAACACTGAAGCTTTCTTT CASSVETVLNTEAFF TRBJ1-1 TRBV9 . .
TGTGCCAGCAGCTTCTGGGGACCCCAGAGCACAGATACGCAGTATTTT CASSFWGPQSTDTQYF TRBJ2-3 TRBV7-6 . .
TGTGCCAGCAGCGAAACCGGGACAGGGAACTACGAGCAGTACTTC CASSETGTGNYEQYF TRBJ2-7 TRBV28 TRBD1 many
TGTGCCAGCAGTCCATCCAGCTCCTACGAGCAGTACTTC CASSPSSSYEQYF TRBJ2-7 TRBV6-2/TRBV6-3 . many
TGTGCCACCCTGGACAGGGGTAACACTGAAGCTTTCTTT CATLDRGNTEAFF TRBJ1-1 TRBV6-1 TRBD1 .
TGTGCCGGCAGTTACCTACAGGGAGGTAATGAAAAACTGTTTTTT CAGSYLQGGNEKLFF TRBJ1-4 TRBV6-5 . .
TGCGCCAGCAGCTTGGGTTCCAGATACAATGAGCAGTTCTTC CASSLGSRYNEQFF TRBJ2-1 TRBV5-1 . .
TGTGCCAGCAGTTGGGTGACACTAATGAACACTGAAGCTTTCTTT CASSWVTLMNTEAFF TRBJ1-1 TRBV28 . many
TGTGCCAGCAGTCCAATTAGCGGGGGGTATATCAAAAACATTCAGTACTTC CASSPISGGYIKNIQYF TRBJ2-4 TRBV28 TRBD2 many
TGTGCCAGCAGTTACACGGACAGTTTCGTAGGCACTGAAGCTTTCTTT CASSYTDSFVGTEAFF TRBJ1-1 TRBV6-2/TRBV6-3 . .
TGTGCCAGCAGCTTAGGGGGAACCTACGAGCAGTACTTC CASSLGGTYEQYF TRBJ2-7 TRBV11-3 . .
TGCGCCAGCAGCCAGACGGGACAGGCCTACGAGCAGTACTTC CASSQTGQAYEQYF TRBJ2-7 TRBV5-1 TRBD1 .
TGTGCCAGCAGTTTTGGCGGGGGAAACACCGGGGAGCTGTTTTTT CASSFGGGNTGELFF TRBJ2-2 TRBV27 TRBD2 few
TGTGCCAGTAGTATTCGGGGACAGGGAGGCGGCTACACCTTC CASSIRGQGGGYTF TRBJ1-2 TRBV19 TRBD1 .
TGTGCCAGCAGTGAATACGGGGGTACTAACTATGGCTACACCTTC CASSEYGGTNYGYTF TRBJ1-2 TRBV25-1 . many
TGTGCCAGCCACTTCGGAACTAGCGGGGGAAAGCAAGAGACCCAGTACTTC CASHFGTSGGKQETQYF TRBJ2-5 TRBV7-6 TRBD2 .
TGTGCCAGCAGTTTAGTTGACTCCGGGACTGGCTACACCTTC CASSLVDSGTGYTF TRBJ1-2 TRBV28 . medium-sized
TGCGCCAGCAGCCAAGAAATGGCCCCCCAAGAGACCCAGTACTTC CASSQEMAPQETQYF TRBJ2-5 TRBV4-3 . many
TGCGCCAGCAGCCCGGACAGGACTAAGGACACCGGGGAGCTGTTTTTT CASSPDRTKDTGELFF TRBJ2-2 TRBV4-1 . .
TGTGCCAGCAGTCCCCCTGGGGATGGCTACACCTTC CASSPPGDGYTF TRBJ1-2 TRBV28 . .
TGTGCCAGCAGCTTCGTCGGGACTGAAACCTACGAGCAGTACTTC CASSFVGTETYEQYF TRBJ2-7 TRBV7-2 . .
TGTGCCAGCAGTCCTGGACAGGTCAATCAGCCCCAGCATTTT CASSPGQVNQPQHF TRBJ1-5 TRBV6-2/TRBV6-3 TRBD1 many
TGTGCCACCAGCAGGACTAGCGGGGGCACAGATACGCAGTATTTT CATSRTSGGTDTQYF TRBJ2-3 TRBV15 TRBD2 few